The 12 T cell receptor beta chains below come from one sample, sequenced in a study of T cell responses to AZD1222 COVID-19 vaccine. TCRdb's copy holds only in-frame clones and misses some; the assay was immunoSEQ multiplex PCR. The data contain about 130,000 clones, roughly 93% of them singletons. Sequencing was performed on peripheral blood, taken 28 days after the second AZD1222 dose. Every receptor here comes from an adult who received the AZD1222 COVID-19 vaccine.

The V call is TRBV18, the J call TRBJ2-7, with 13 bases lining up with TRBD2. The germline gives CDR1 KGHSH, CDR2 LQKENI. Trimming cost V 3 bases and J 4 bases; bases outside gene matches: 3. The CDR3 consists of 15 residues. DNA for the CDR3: TGTGCCAGCTCACCTGGACTAGCGGGAGCTTACGAGCAGTACTTC. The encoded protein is CASSPGLAGAYEQYF. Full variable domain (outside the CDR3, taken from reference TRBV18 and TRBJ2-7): NAGVMQNPRHLVRRRGQEARLRCSPMKGHSHVYWYRQLPEEGLKFMVYLQKENIIDESGMPKERFSAEFPKEGPSILRIQQVVRGDSAAYFCASSPGLAGAYEQYFGPGTRLTVT.

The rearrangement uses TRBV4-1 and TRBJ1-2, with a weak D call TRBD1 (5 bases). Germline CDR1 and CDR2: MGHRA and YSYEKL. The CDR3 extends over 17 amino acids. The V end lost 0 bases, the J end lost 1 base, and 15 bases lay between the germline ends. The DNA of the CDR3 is TGCGCCAGCAGCCAAGAGGGGTGGACACGCCTTAACTATGGCTACACCTTC. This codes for CASSQEGWTRLNYGYTF.

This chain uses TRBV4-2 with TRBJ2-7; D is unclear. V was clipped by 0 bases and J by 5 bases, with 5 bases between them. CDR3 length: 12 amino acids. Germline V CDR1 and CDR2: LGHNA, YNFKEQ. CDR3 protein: CASSQDLHEQYF. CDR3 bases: TGTGCCAGCAGCCAAGATCTCCACGAGCAGTACTTC.

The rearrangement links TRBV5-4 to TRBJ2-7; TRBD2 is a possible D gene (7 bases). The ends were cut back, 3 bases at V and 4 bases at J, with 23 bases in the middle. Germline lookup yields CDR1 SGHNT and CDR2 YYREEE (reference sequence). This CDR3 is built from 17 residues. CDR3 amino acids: CASSSGGGEEGWYEQYF. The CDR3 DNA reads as TGTGCCAGCAGCTCAGGAGGGGGGGAAGAGGGGTGGTACGAGCAGTACTTC.

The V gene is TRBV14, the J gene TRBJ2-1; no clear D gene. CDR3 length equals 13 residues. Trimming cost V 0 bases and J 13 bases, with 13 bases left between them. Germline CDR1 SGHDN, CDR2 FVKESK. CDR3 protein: CASSQDLASPQFF. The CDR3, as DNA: TGTGCCAGCAGCCAAGATTTGGCTAGTCCTCAGTTCTTC.

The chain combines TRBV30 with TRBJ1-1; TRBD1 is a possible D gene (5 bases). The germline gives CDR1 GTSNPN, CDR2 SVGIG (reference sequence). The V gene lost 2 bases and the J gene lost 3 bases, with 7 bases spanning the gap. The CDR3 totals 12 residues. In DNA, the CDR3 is TGTGCCTGGAGTAGAGGGGACACTGAAGCTTTCTTT. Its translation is CAWSRGDTEAFF.

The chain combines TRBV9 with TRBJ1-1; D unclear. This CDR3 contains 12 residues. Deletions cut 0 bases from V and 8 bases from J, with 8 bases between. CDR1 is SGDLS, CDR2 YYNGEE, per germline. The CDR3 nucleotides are TGTGCCAGCAGCGTAGGTGGAGGGGAAGCTTTCTTT. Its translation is CASSVGGGEAFF.

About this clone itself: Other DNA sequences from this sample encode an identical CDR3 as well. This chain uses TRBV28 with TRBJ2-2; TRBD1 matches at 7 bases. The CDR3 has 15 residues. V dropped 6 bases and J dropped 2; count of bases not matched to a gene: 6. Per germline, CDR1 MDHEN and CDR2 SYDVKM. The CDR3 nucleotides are TGTGCCAGCAGACCTCGGGACAGAAACACCGGGGAGCTGTTTTTT. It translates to CASRPRDRNTGELFF.

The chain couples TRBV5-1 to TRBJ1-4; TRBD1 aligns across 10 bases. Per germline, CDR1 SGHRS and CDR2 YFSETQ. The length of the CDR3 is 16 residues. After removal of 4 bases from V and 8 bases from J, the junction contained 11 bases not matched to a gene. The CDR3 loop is CASSLSRDRGGEKLFF. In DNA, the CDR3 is TGCGCCAGCAGCCTGTCCCGGGACAGGGGTGGGGAAAAACTGTTTTTT.

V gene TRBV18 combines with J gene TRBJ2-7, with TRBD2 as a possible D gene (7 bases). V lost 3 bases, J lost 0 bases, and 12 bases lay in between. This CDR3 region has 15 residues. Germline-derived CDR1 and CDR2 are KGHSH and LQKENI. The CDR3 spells CASSPPRGLSYEQYF. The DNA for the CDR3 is TGTGCCAGCTCACCGCCGCGGGGGCTCTCCTACGAGCAGTACTTC.

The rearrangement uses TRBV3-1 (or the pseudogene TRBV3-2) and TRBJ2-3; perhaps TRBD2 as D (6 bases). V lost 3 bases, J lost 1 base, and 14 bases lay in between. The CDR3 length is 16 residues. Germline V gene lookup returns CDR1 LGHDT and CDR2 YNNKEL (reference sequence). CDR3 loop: CASSQLPGVGTDTQYF. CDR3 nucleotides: TGTGCCAGCAGCCAGCTCCCGGGAGTCGGCACAGATACGCAGTATTTT.

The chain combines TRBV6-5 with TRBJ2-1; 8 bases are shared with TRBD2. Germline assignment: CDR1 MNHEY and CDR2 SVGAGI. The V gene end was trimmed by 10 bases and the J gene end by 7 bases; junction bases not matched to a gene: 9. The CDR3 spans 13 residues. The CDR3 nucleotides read TGTGCCACCCGGGGGGGAGGAGGGAATGAGCAGTTCTTC. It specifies CATRGGGGNEQFF.